This T cell receptor beta chain was documented in a study of T cells in Graves' hyperthyroidism and ophthalmopathy. Study-level information: Peripheral blood was obtained at initial diagnosis, preceding any treatment. Study-level results: Ophthalmopathy, as predicted by the model, came a median about six months after the prediction.

V lost 1 base and J 6 bases, leaving 14 bases between the germline ends. Looked up from germline, CDR1 is LGHNA and CDR2 is YNFKEQ. There are 15 residues in the CDR3. This clonotype appeared a few times. Its target is not known. TCR beta CDR3 regions were amplified from RNA. Primed by the HTBI set, a first-round RT-PCR was run on the TCR CDR3. Each CDR3 protein is one row after TCRdb ran MiXCR on the multiplex PCR reads. The table has under 650,000 distinct CDR3 sequences, 16% seen once. Recently diagnosed hyperthyroidism of less than 2 months' duration affected patients aged 18 to 65. A roughly 10 ml volume of fresh peripheral blood provided the PBMCs.

Sequenced input: blood. This sequence was found in a woman younger than 45 with Graves' hyperthyroidism. The chain links TRBV4-2 to TRBJ2-3; D tentatively fits TRBD1 or TRBD2 (5 bases each). CDR3 in amino acids: CASSQVRDPGDTQYF. CDR3 DNA sequence: TGTGCCAGCAGCCAAGTAAGGGACCCCGGGGATACGCAGTATTTT.